Sequencing of this TCR beta chain was carried out in a study of T cell responses to AZD1222 COVID-19 vaccine. Broader study findings: No repertoire was sampled before or during the peak T cell response, only after it. Spike-specific TCR breadth and depth grew following two AZD1222 doses.

Method: immunoSEQ multiplex PCR; TCRdb's copy keeps in-frame clones and lacks some. The table lists over 110,000 clones, 93% of them singletons. Remarks on this clone: Its antigen is undetermined.

There are 14 residues in the CDR3. CDR1 SEHNR and CDR2 FQNEAQ come from the germline V gene (reference sequence). With V trimmed by 1 base and J by 9 bases, 4 bases remained unmatched. The source material was peripheral blood, sampled on day 0 of AZD1222 vaccination. This chain links TRBV7-9 with TRBJ1-2, with 11 bases lining up with TRBD1. The sequence derives from an adult in good health. DNA of the CDR3: TGTGCCAGCAGCTTAGTCGGACAGGGGGCGAGCTACACCTTC. Translated, it gives CASSLVGQGASYTF.